This record looks at one T cell receptor (beta chain) sequence and its context. Its target is not known. The sample comes from a study of memory CD4+ T cells and cytomegalovirus serostatus. Study details: Of the healthy Belgian adults, roughly ten were CMV seropositive and approximately 25 seronegative.

Profiling relied on immunoSEQ multiplex PCR, and the TCRdb table lists in-frame clones only, not all of them. Here the sample spans over 45,000 clones, about four fifths being singletons. V was pared by 0 bases and J by 3 bases, with 3 bases of the junction left unmatched. CDR1 SGHKS and CDR2 YYEKEE come from the germline V gene (reference sequence). The CDR3 spans 15 residues. Notes on the study in general: CMV serostatus prediction reached median AUC about 0.96, or 0.93 with US-trained model. 67 of 164 known CMV-associated TCRbeta sequences appeared in CD4+ memory.

Single viable CD3+CD4+CD8-CD45RO+ cells were sorted as the memory CD4+ T cells. The gene calls are TRBV5-5 and TRBJ2-3; 8 bases match TRBD2. The receptor was derived from an adult in good health and CMV-seronegative. Some clones in this sample may be carry-over from other donors' samples. The sample was memory CD4+ T cells from blood. Here the CDR3 reads CASSLDGRGTDTQYF. The CDR3 coding sequence is TGTGCCAGCAGCTTGGACGGGAGGGGGACAGATACGCAGTATTTT.